This passage covers 7 T cell receptor beta chains from one sample sequenced in a study of cytomegalovirus exposure and HLA in healthy donors. The PCR used 60 Vbeta and 13 Jbeta primers. The table came from immunoSEQ multiplex PCR; TCRdb's copy has only in-frame clones and leaves some out. This table holds around 150,000 clones, 78% found once. Sequenced: PBMCs. Receptors originate from a male donor in good health and CMV-seronegative.

The chain joins TRBV27 to TRBJ1-2, with 12 bases lining up with TRBD1. Germline V gives CDR1 MNHEY, CDR2 SMNVEV (reference sequence). The CDR3 runs 14 residues. The trim removed 3 bases at V and 7 bases at J, leaving 3 bases unmatched. The CDR3 DNA sequence: TGTGCCAGCAGTTTGGGACAGGGGGCGCGTGGCTACACCTTC. Translating gives CASSLGQGARGYTF.

The chain recombines TRBV6-5 with TRBJ2-1; the match to TRBD1 covers 9 bases. CDR1 MNHEY and CDR2 SVGAGI come from the germline V gene. J was trimmed by 2 bases and V by 4 bases; bases with no gene match: 3. CDR3 length: 15 amino acids. The CDR3 DNA sequence: TGTGCCAGCAGTTCTACAGGGGGCGCCTACAATGAGCAGTTCTTC. Translation gives CASSSTGGAYNEQFF.

The V call is TRBV30, the J call TRBJ1-1, with a weak D call TRBD1 (5 bases). The ends were cut back, 5 bases at V and 3 bases at J, with 16 bases in the middle. CDR1 GTSNPN and CDR2 SVGIG come from the germline V gene (reference sequence). The CDR3 contains 14 residues. CDR3 sequence (DNA): TGTGCCTGGTGGGGGGGACTCTGGTACACTGAAGCTTTCTTT. It yields the protein CAWWGGLWYTEAFF.

Only a few counts were recorded for this clone. The CDR3 is CASSLGRDRGLRNGYTF. CDR3 nucleotide sequence: TGTGCCAGCAGCTTAGGCCGGGACAGGGGCTTGAGGAATGGCTACACCTTC. The V call is TRBV7-8, the J call TRBJ1-2, with 10 bases lining up with TRBD1. J lost 6 bases, V lost 1 base, and 11 bases had no gene match. The CDR3 covers 17 residues. Germline CDR1 SGHVS, CDR2 FQNEAQ.

This rearrangement joins TRBV25-1 to TRBJ1-1, with D tentatively TRBD1 (5 bases). The CDR3 contains 12 residues. Germline V gives CDR1 MGHDK, CDR2 SYGVNS. V shed 7 bases and J shed 7 bases, with 13 bases lying between them. The CDR3 here is CASTPGGVEAFF. Here the CDR3 DNA reads TGTGCCAGCACACCCGGGGGGGTTGAAGCTTTCTTT.

V usage is TRBV7-9 and J usage is TRBJ1-2; D is undetermined. The CDR3 loop spans 12 amino acids. CDR1 is SEHNR, CDR2 FQNEAQ, per germline (reference sequence). Trimming left V 3 bases short and J 3 bases short, with 5 bases between. The CDR3 nucleotides are TGTGCCAGCAGCTTGATAGACTATGGCTACACCTTC. Protein product: CASSLIDYGYTF.

V gene TRBV2 combines with J gene TRBJ2-1; possibly TRBD2 for D (5 bases). This CDR3 spans 13 amino acids. CDR1 and CDR2 (germline): SNHLY, FYNNEI. Trimming took off 5 bases at V and 2 bases at J, with 7 bases between the two ends. The CDR3 loop is CASSSGPYNEQFF. CDR3 bases: TGTGCCAGCAGTAGCGGTCCCTACAATGAGCAGTTCTTC.